Below, 29 T cell receptor beta chains from the same sample are listed, as sequenced in a study of blood T cells in healthy people across ages. Using a J-beta primer mix together with a sample-barcoded 5' primer, a second PCR was run for about 6 to 12 cycles. Each CDR3 protein gets one entry after TCRdb re-called the 5' RACE reads with MiXCR. The table lists hundreds of thousands of distinct CDR3 sequences, 25% of them singletons. The data also belong to a second study, concerning T cells of mothers and their children.

Sequencing was performed on blood. Every receptor here comes from a boy under 18 in good health.

V is TRBV5-1 and J is TRBJ2-5; D gene uncertain. CDR3 size: 13 residues. V shed 3 bases and J shed 5 bases, with 11 bases lying between them. The germline CDR1 and CDR2 sequences are SGHRS and YFSETQ. CDR3 protein: CASSYPGVETQYF. The CDR3 DNA sequence: TGCGCCAGCAGCTACCCGGGTGTGGAGACCCAGTACTTC.

The chain combines TRBV3-1 with TRBJ2-1, with D perhaps matching TRBD1 or TRBD2 (5 bases each). CDR1 is LGHDT, CDR2 YNNKEL, per germline (reference sequence). The CDR3 has 15 amino acids. Trimming removed 1 base from V and 1 base from J, with 8 bases in between. The CDR3 DNA reads as TGTGCCAGCAGCCAAGCCTGGGGGTCCTACAATGAGCAGTTCTTC. As protein: CASSQAWGSYNEQFF.

This clonotype appeared a few times. The chain recombines TRBV4-3 with TRBJ2-5; the match to TRBD2 covers 12 bases. The better agreement between TRBJ2-7 and the DNA end casts doubt on the J call. The CDR3 is 15 residues long. Per the germline V gene, CDR1 is LGHNA and CDR2 is YSLEER. The CDR3 DNA is TGCGCCAGCAGCCTGGGACTAGCGGGCTCTACCGAGCAGTACTTC. Translated, it gives CASSLGLAGSTEQYF.

The chain combines TRBV6-2 or TRBV6-3 with TRBJ2-5; 7 bases are shared with TRBD1. CDR1 is MNHEY, CDR2 SVGEGT, per germline. Unmatched junction bases numbered 6, after V lost 4 bases and J lost 1 base. This CDR3 has 15 amino acids. The CDR3 is CASSSGQMIQETQYF. CDR3 sequence (DNA): TGTGCCAGCAGTTCGGGACAGATGATCCAAGAGACCCAGTACTTC.

The sample holds a few counts of this clonotype. The rearrangement uses TRBV3-1 and TRBJ1-1, with D perhaps TRBD1 (5 bases). The germline gives CDR1 LGHDT, CDR2 YNNKEL (reference sequence). Trimming pared 3 bases from V and 4 bases from J, leaving 12 bases between. The length of the CDR3 is 14 residues. The CDR3 DNA follows: TGTGCCAGCAGCCAGGATTGGGGCGGCACTGAAGCTTTCTTT. It codes for CASSQDWGGTEAFF.

The chain couples TRBV7-2 to TRBJ2-3, with TRBD2 identical over 7 bases. The germline gives CDR1 SGHTA, CDR2 FQGNSA. V dropped 7 bases and J dropped 1; count of bases not matched to a gene: 8. The CDR3 loop spans 15 amino acids. The CDR3 region has the DNA TGTGCCAGCAAAGGTGGCGGGGGTCGCACAGATACGCAGTATTTT. It codes for CASKGGGGRTDTQYF.

This chain connects TRBV20-1 to TRBJ2-7; D is unclear. Germline V gene data show CDR1 as DFQATT and CDR2 as SNEGSKA (reference sequence). The CDR3 is 12 residues long. V dropped 4 bases and J dropped 3 bases, with 10 bases sitting between them. CDR3 loop: CSAKAANYEQYF. The CDR3 coding sequence is TGCAGTGCTAAGGCGGCTAACTACGAGCAGTACTTC.

In this sample, this clonotype turned up a few times. The chain has TRBV11-2 and TRBJ1-2; 8 bases align to TRBD1. Germline CDR1 is SGHAT and CDR2 is FQNNGV. CDR3 length: 16 amino acids. V dropped 4 bases and J dropped 5; count of bases not matched to a gene: 12. Written as DNA, the CDR3 is TGTGCCAGCAGCTCGCCGGACAGGGCCGTTCATTATGGCTACACCTTC. It codes for CASSSPDRAVHYGYTF.

This clonotype came up a few times. The V and J genes are TRBV27 and TRBJ2-5; TRBD1 agrees at 10 bases. The germline V gene encodes CDR1 MNHEY and CDR2 SMNVEV (reference sequence). V shed 4 bases, J shed 5 bases, and the junction held 7 bases outside the gene matches. This CDR3 comprises 15 residues. In nucleotides, the CDR3 is TGTGCCAGCAGTTCTCCGGGACAGGGGACGGAGACCCAGTACTTC. Its translation is CASSSPGQGTETQYF.

There are a few counts of this clonotype. V and J are TRBV12-3 or TRBV12-4 and TRBJ2-5; 7 positions agree with TRBD1. Trimming at V came to 6 bases and at J to 1 base, leaving 11 bases not matched to a gene. This CDR3 is built from 16 residues. The CDR3 loop is CASRPDREGFQETQYF. CDR3 nucleotides: TGTGCCAGCAGACCTGACAGGGAAGGGTTCCAAGAGACCCAGTACTTC.

The sample holds a few counts of this clonotype. V gene TRBV7-9 combines with J gene TRBJ2-7; D could derive from TRBD1 or TRBD2 (5 bases each). In germline, CDR1 is SEHNR, CDR2 FQNEAQ (reference sequence). The V and J ends lost 5 bases and 4 bases respectively, with 12 bases between them. This CDR3 comprises 13 residues. The CDR3 here is CASSDGTHYEQYF. In DNA form, the CDR3 reads TGTGCCAGCAGCGACGGGACCCATTACGAGCAGTACTTC.

This rearrangement joins TRBV2 to TRBJ2-5; maybe TRBD2 (6 bases). The CDR3 is 17 residues long. From germline, CDR1 is SNHLY and CDR2 FYNNEI. V lost 4 bases to trimming and J lost 5 bases, with 23 bases between them. This chain's CDR3 is CASSGLRAGYGIETQYF. In DNA form, the CDR3 reads TGTGCCAGCAGTGGACTACGGGCGGGGTACGGTATCGAGACCCAGTACTTC.

The rearrangement uses TRBV29-1 and TRBJ2-1, with 10 bases fitting TRBD2. Germline CDR1 SQVTM, CDR2 ANQGSEA. The CDR3 runs to 14 residues. DNA for the CDR3: TGCAGTTCTAATAGCGGGAGGTCCTACAATGAGCAGTTCTTC. It specifies CSSNSGRSYNEQFF.

The chain carries TRBV29-1 and TRBJ2-7; 8 positions agree with TRBD2. In germline, CDR1 is SQVTM, CDR2 ANQGSEA. V was clipped by 6 bases and J by 2 bases; unmatched bases: 3. CDR3 length: 12 residues. The CDR3 is CSVGGGPYEQYF. CDR3 coding DNA: TGCAGCGTCGGCGGGGGGCCCTACGAGCAGTACTTC.

The chain links TRBV2 to TRBJ2-2; D possibly matches TRBD1 or TRBD2 (5 bases each). Germline CDR1 reads SNHLY; CDR2 reads FYNNEI. Trimming cost V 3 bases and J 2 bases, with 10 bases left between them. The CDR3 runs 15 residues. Here the CDR3 DNA reads TGTGCCAGCAGTGACGGGGACCGAAACACCGGGGAGCTGTTTTTT. Encoded protein: CASSDGDRNTGELFF.

This clonotype has a handful of counts. The chain employs TRBV9 and TRBJ1-4, with a possible D match to TRBD1 (6 bases). This CDR3 comprises 15 residues. Trimming cost V 3 bases and J 3 bases, with 12 bases left between them. CDR1 and CDR2 from the germline V gene are SGDLS and YYNGEE. CDR3 sequence (DNA): TGTGCCAGCAGCGCGGGGACAAAGGCTAATGAAAAACTGTTTTTT. It yields the protein CASSAGTKANEKLFF.

In its sample, this clonotype was seen a few times. The chain combines TRBV6-5 with TRBJ2-1; 10 bases fit TRBD2. This CDR3 spans 14 amino acids. V trimming: 2 bases; J trimming: 7 bases; junction bases outside the gene matches: 2. Germline CDR1 is MNHEY and CDR2 is SVGAGI. CDR3 residues: CASSYEGLANEQFF. In nucleotides, the CDR3 is TGTGCCAGCAGTTACGAGGGACTAGCGAATGAGCAGTTCTTC.

This clonotype appeared a few times. The CDR3 DNA sequence: TGCAGTGCTACCAGTGGAGATACGCAGTATTTT. Protein product: CSATSGDTQYF. The chain combines TRBV20-1 with TRBJ2-3; no clear D gene. The germline V gene encodes CDR1 DFQATT and CDR2 SNEGSKA (reference sequence). V shed 4 bases and J shed 5 bases, with 7 bases lying between them. The CDR3 is made up of 11 amino acids.

The chain links TRBV6-6 to TRBJ1-2; possibly TRBD1 for D (5 bases). V shed 4 bases and J shed 6 bases, with 12 bases lying between them. Germline CDR1 and CDR2: MNHNY and SVGAGI (reference sequence). This CDR3 spans 13 amino acids. The CDR3 coding sequence is TGTGCCAGCAGTTCGAGGGTAGGGGATGGCTACACCTTC. Translation: CASSSRVGDGYTF.

This clonotype was counted a few times. This chain uses TRBV20-1 with TRBJ2-7, with D possibly being TRBD2 (6 bases). The germline V gene has CDR1 DFQATT and CDR2 SNEGSKA (reference sequence). This CDR3 is 14 amino acids long. The V gene lost 1 base and the J gene lost 2 bases, with 12 bases spanning the gap. CDR3 sequence reads: CSARVAGLAYEQYF. DNA for the CDR3: TGCAGTGCTAGAGTCGCGGGACTTGCCTACGAGCAGTACTTC.

V gene TRBV12-3 or TRBV12-4 combines with J gene TRBJ1-3; 8 bases match TRBD1. The CDR3 contains 15 residues. V trimming: 6 bases; J trimming: 0 bases; junction bases outside the gene matches: 4. The CDR3 sequence: CASRQTGGSGNTIYF. The CDR3 coding sequence is TGTGCCAGCAGACAAACAGGGGGCTCTGGAAACACCATATATTTT.

The chain couples TRBV5-1 to TRBJ1-1; tentative D call: TRBD1 (5 bases). Germline CDR1 is SGHRS and CDR2 is YFSETQ. The CDR3 sequence is 14 residues long. Trimming took 9 bases from V and 0 from J, leaving 15 bases between them. The CDR3 loop reads CATREDNLNTEAFF. The CDR3 DNA reads TGCGCCACCAGGGAGGACAATTTGAACACTGAAGCTTTCTTT.

This clonotype occurred a few times. V and J are TRBV12-3 or TRBV12-4 and TRBJ1-5, with D possibly matching TRBD1 (5 bases). Trimming took off 3 bases at V and 3 bases at J, with 12 bases between the two ends. This CDR3 is 15 amino acids long. The CDR3 region is CASSFAGEFNQPQHF. DNA for the CDR3: TGTGCCAGCAGTTTTGCGGGGGAATTCAATCAGCCCCAGCATTTT.

This clonotype was observed a few times. The chain uses TRBV7-2 and TRBJ2-5; 7 bases are shared with TRBD1. V dropped 6 bases and J dropped 5; count of bases not matched to a gene: 6. CDR1 is SGHTA, CDR2 FQGNSA, per germline. This CDR3 has 13 residues. The CDR3 protein is CASRSGGWETQYF. Here the CDR3 DNA reads TGTGCCAGCAGGTCAGGGGGATGGGAGACCCAGTACTTC.

In DNA, the CDR3 is TGCAGCGTGGACGGACTTCAAGAGACCCAGTACTTC. This gives the protein CSVDGLQETQYF. This chain connects TRBV29-1 to TRBJ2-5, with a weak D call TRBD2 (5 bases). The V gene's germline CDR1 is SQVTM and CDR2 ANQGSEA. CDR3 size: 12 residues. Trimming took 6 bases from V and 2 from J, leaving 10 bases between them.

J is TRBJ1-2 and V is TRBV7-9; 7 positions agree with TRBD1. Germline CDR1 is SEHNR and CDR2 is FQNEAQ (reference sequence). This CDR3 is built from 15 residues. The V segment lost 5 bases and the J segment 1 base; nucleotides outside the gene matches: 7. DNA of the CDR3: TGTGCCAGCAGCCCTCGGGCAGGGGGTAACTATGGCTACACCTTC. Its translation is CASSPRAGGNYGYTF.

The table lists this clonotype with a few counts. The V gene is TRBV3-1, the J gene TRBJ2-1; D may be TRBD2 (5 bases). The CDR3 has 12 residues. Trimming shortened V by 4 bases and J by 6 bases, and 7 bases separated the two germline ends. Germline values: CDR1 LGHDT, CDR2 YNNKEL (reference sequence). CDR3 sequence reads: CASSLLANEQFF. CDR3 bases: TGTGCCAGCAGCCTCCTAGCCAATGAGCAGTTCTTC.

This chain connects TRBV6-6 to TRBJ2-5; D gene uncertain. In germline, CDR1 is MNHNY, CDR2 SVGAGI (reference sequence). Trimming shortened V by 3 bases and J by 2 bases, and 10 bases separated the two germline ends. The CDR3 spans 14 residues. The CDR3 nucleotides read TGTGCCAGCAGTTATACCGGAGTTCAAGAGACCCAGTACTTC. Protein product: CASSYTGVQETQYF.

The chain is built from TRBV29-1 and TRBJ2-7; D gene uncertain. The CDR3 sequence is 11 residues long. Germline values: CDR1 SQVTM, CDR2 ANQGSEA. V was pared by 1 base and J by 6 bases, with 7 bases between. CDR3 nucleotides: TGCAGCGTTGAAGGCCAGTTCGAGCAGTACTTC. As protein: CSVEGQFEQYF.